The 21 T cell receptor beta chains presented below share a single source sample, sequenced in a study of T cell changes during pregnancy in multiple sclerosis. Data came from immunoSEQ multiplex PCR; TCRdb stores just in-frame clones and leaves some out. This sample yields roughly 53,000 clones, of which roughly nine tenths are seen a single time; approximately 0.41% belongs to the top ten. Sequencing was performed on CD4+ T cells from peripheral blood mononuclear cells, taken in the second trimester of pregnancy. These receptors originate from a female donor in good health, enrolled as a control in a pregnancy study.

The chain uses TRBV11-3 and TRBJ1-4, with 7 bases identical to TRBD1. Per germline, CDR1 SGHNT and CDR2 YENEEA. With 5 bases clipped from V and 7 bases from J, the junction kept 10 bases outside the gene matches. The CDR3 is 15 residues long. The CDR3 DNA reads as TGTGCCAGCAGCACCGGGACAGACGTTGGTGAAAAACTGTTTTTT. Protein: CASSTGTDVGEKLFF.

This clone was observed a single time. The rearrangement uses TRBV4-3 and TRBJ2-1, with TRBD2 matching over 13 bases. Unmatched junction bases numbered 9, after V lost 10 bases and J lost 9 bases. The CDR3 is 14 residues long. Germline CDR1 and CDR2: LGHNA and YSLEER. CDR3 sequence: CANLLAGGPIEQFF. For the CDR3, the DNA is TGCGCCAACCTACTAGCGGGGGGGCCCATTGAGCAGTTCTTC.

J is TRBJ2-5 and V is TRBV2; D perhaps matches TRBD1 (6 bases). CDR3 length: 15 amino acids. The V gene's germline CDR1 is SNHLY and CDR2 FYNNEI. Trimming shortened V by 8 bases and J by 0 bases, and 16 bases separated the two germline ends. CDR3 residues: CASGQLRSYQETQYF. In nucleotides, the CDR3 is TGTGCCAGCGGACAGCTCCGTTCGTACCAAGAGACCCAGTACTTC.

This sequence joins TRBV7-9 and TRBJ2-1, with 13 bases identical to TRBD2. The CDR3 sequence is 15 residues long. The junction had 7 bases not matched to a gene; V was cut back by 5 bases and J by 9 bases. Germline loops: CDR1 SEHNR, CDR2 FQNEAQ (reference sequence). DNA for the CDR3: TGTGCCAGCAGCCAGCCGGGACTAGCGGGACGTGAGCAGTTCTTC. Its protein product is CASSQPGLAGREQFF.

V usage is TRBV4-3 and J usage is TRBJ1-6, with 7 bases aligning to TRBD1. With V trimmed by 4 bases and J by 7 bases, 4 bases remained unmatched. CDR3 length: 14 amino acids. Germline V gene data show CDR1 as LGHNA and CDR2 as YSLEER. This chain's CDR3 is CASSLRQGNSPLHF. In DNA form, the CDR3 reads TGCGCCAGCAGCCTAAGACAGGGCAATTCACCCCTCCACTTT.

This sequence joins TRBV5-6 and TRBJ1-1; TRBD1 is a possible D gene (5 bases). The CDR3 totals 13 residues. In germline, CDR1 is SGHDT, CDR2 YYEEEE. Trimming pared 1 base from V and 7 bases from J, leaving 11 bases between. As DNA, the CDR3 is TGTGCCAGCAGCTTGCTCCCAGGGCGTGAAGCTTTCTTT. It specifies CASSLLPGREAFF. The whole variable domain, remainder taken from reference TRBV5-6 and TRBJ1-1, is DAGVTQSPTHLIKTRGQQVTLRCSPKSGHDTVSWYQQALGQGPQFIFQYYEEEERQRGNFPDRFSGHQFPNYSSELNVNALLLGDSALYLCASSLLPGREAFFGQGTRLTVV.

A remark on this clone: Germline is not matched at one junction end, which may reflect a read error. The chain uses TRBV5-1 and TRBJ2-3; 9 positions agree with TRBD2. Germline CDR1 reads SGHRS; CDR2 reads YFSETQ. CDR3 length: 16 residues. CDR3 in amino acids: CASSSLAGAGTDTQYF. The CDR3 DNA is TGCGCCAGCAGCTCACTAGCGGGTGCTGGCACGGATACGCAGTATTTT.

The chain carries TRBV7-2 and TRBJ1-6, with 10 bases identical to TRBD1. The CDR3 has 16 amino acids. The germline CDR1 and CDR2 sequences are SGHTA and FQGNSA. J lost 6 bases, V lost 4 bases, and 6 bases had no gene match. DNA for the CDR3: TGTGCCAGCAGCTCTCAGACAGGGGGCGGTAATTCACCCCTCCACTTT. It translates to CASSSQTGGGNSPLHF.

The chain uses TRBV6-1 and TRBJ2-2; weak D call: TRBD1 (5 bases). V lost 4 bases to trimming and J lost 3 bases, with 18 bases between them. Germline lookup yields CDR1 MNHNS and CDR2 SASEGT. The CDR3 runs to 17 residues. The CDR3 DNA is TGTGCCAGCAGTGTTATGAGACAGCACCTCGACACCGGGGAGCTGTTTTTT. This translates into CASSVMRQHLDTGELFF.

V is TRBV18 and J is TRBJ1-1; 8 bases fit TRBD1. Unmatched junction bases numbered 11, after V lost 8 bases and J lost 0 bases. The CDR3 runs 16 residues. The germline V gene encodes CDR1 KGHSH and CDR2 LQKENI. CDR3 sequence (DNA): TGTGCCAGCACGACGACCGGACAGGGTTTGAACACTGAAGCTTTCTTT. The encoded protein is CASTTTGQGLNTEAFF.

V is TRBV7-2 and J is TRBJ1-2; TRBD1 might be the D (6 bases). Germline CDR1 and CDR2: SGHTA and FQGNSA. Trimming took off 3 bases at V and 1 base at J, with 15 bases between the two ends. CDR3 length: 16 amino acids. The CDR3 reads CASSFSGQPDNYGYTF. DNA of the CDR3: TGTGCCAGCAGCTTTTCCGGACAGCCCGATAACTATGGCTACACCTTC.

The V and J genes are TRBV7-6 and TRBJ2-5; 7 bases line up with TRBD1. Germline CDR1 reads SGHVS; CDR2 reads FNYEAQ. V lost 5 bases to trimming and J lost 1 base; unmatched junction nucleotides: 4. CDR3 length equals 14 residues. The DNA of the CDR3 is TGTGCCAGCAGCACGACAGGGATCCAAGAGACCCAGTACTTC. Residues: CASSTTGIQETQYF.

This clone has a single count. The J gene is TRBJ2-5, the V gene TRBV6-5, with 7 bases matching TRBD1. The J call is doubtful: the DNA matches TRBJ2-7 better. Germline CDR1 is MNHEY and CDR2 is SVGAGI. The CDR3 length is 14 residues. In DNA, the CDR3 is TGTGCCAGCAGCCCGACGACAGGGAAGAACGAGCAGTACTTC. Translating it yields CASSPTTGKNEQYF.

A single count supports this clone. The chain joins TRBV6-6 to TRBJ1-4; unclear D gene. CDR1 is MNHNY, CDR2 SVGAGI, per germline (reference sequence). V dropped 5 bases and J dropped 0 bases, with 10 bases sitting between them. The CDR3 runs 15 residues. CDR3 sequence (DNA): TGTGCCAGCAGTCCTCGACTGGCAACTAATGAAAAACTGTTTTTT. It yields the protein CASSPRLATNEKLFF.

The rearrangement uses TRBV11-2 and TRBJ1-4, with a tentative D call TRBD1 (6 bases). V was pared by 7 bases and J by 8 bases, with 23 bases between. Germline CDR1 and CDR2: SGHAT and FQNNGV. CDR3 length: 16 residues. The CDR3 DNA reads TGTGCCAGCACCGGGGGGTGGGGGGCATCAGGCGAAAAACTGTTTTTT. Residues: CASTGGWGASGEKLFF.

The rearrangement uses TRBV18 and TRBJ1-1; the D is unclear. Trimming took 6 bases from V and 1 from J, leaving 12 bases between them. Germline V gene data show CDR1 as KGHSH and CDR2 as LQKENI. CDR3 length: 14 residues. CDR3 nucleotide sequence: TGTGCCAGCTCCCCCAGTTCCAGGAACACTGAAGCTTTCTTT. Amino acids: CASSPSSRNTEAFF.

The chain is built from TRBV7-9 and TRBJ1-5; the D gene is possibly TRBD1 (5 bases). Germline loops: CDR1 SEHNR, CDR2 FQNEAQ (reference sequence). This CDR3 has 14 amino acids. Trimming removed 3 bases from V and 5 bases from J, with 11 bases in between. CDR3: CASSFTRVDQPQHF. DNA for the CDR3: TGTGCCAGCAGCTTTACCAGGGTAGATCAGCCCCAGCATTTT.

The chain joins TRBV4-2 to TRBJ1-6; D not certain. Trimming pared 1 base from V and 0 bases from J, leaving 10 bases between. The CDR3 covers 17 residues. Germline V gene lookup returns CDR1 LGHNA and CDR2 YNFKEQ. CDR3 in DNA: TGTGCCAGCAGCCAAGCTTTCCCTAGCTCCTATAATTCACCCCTCCACTTT. It yields the protein CASSQAFPSSYNSPLHF.

This rearrangement joins TRBV6-5 to TRBJ1-1; D is perhaps TRBD1 (5 bases). The V end was cut by 2 bases, the J end by 4 bases, with 11 bases between. CDR3 length: 14 amino acids. Germline V gene sequence: CDR1 MNHEY, CDR2 SVGAGI. CDR3 nucleotide sequence: TGTGCCAGCAGTTACGATGGGGCTGGCACTGAAGCTTTCTTT. Translation: CASSYDGAGTEAFF.

The rearrangement uses TRBV4-1 and TRBJ2-3, with 8 bases matching TRBD1. The CDR3 runs to 14 residues. V dropped 4 bases and J dropped 1; count of bases not matched to a gene: 1. Germline V gives CDR1 MGHRA, CDR2 YSYEKL. The CDR3 nucleotides read TGCGCCAGCAGCCCGGGACAGGGCACAGATACGCAGTATTTT. Protein sequence: CASSPGQGTDTQYF.

The CDR3 loop reads CASSLDLDTQYF. The CDR3 region has the DNA TGTGCCAGCAGCTTAGATCTGGATACGCAGTATTTT. This rearrangement joins TRBV11-3 to TRBJ2-3; D is ambiguous. This CDR3 is built from 12 residues. The germline CDR1 and CDR2 sequences are SGHNT and YENEEA. V was shortened by 0 bases and J by 6 bases, with 4 bases between the two germline ends.